This TCR beta chain was retrieved from a study of blood T cell dynamics during melanoma immunotherapy. After removal of 6 bases from V and 5 bases from J, the junction contained 19 bases not matched to a gene. The CDR3 contains 19 residues. The germline V gene has CDR1 LNHDA and CDR2 SQIVND (reference sequence). The protocol was immunoSEQ multiplex PCR, while the TCRdb copy is restricted to in-frame clones and leaves out a portion. The table lists 10,000 to 15,000 clones, around 91% of them singletons, with around 0.19% in the top ten. Time point of the sample: week 3, after first cycle of checkpoint inhibitor.

V usage is TRBV19 and J usage is TRBJ1-4, with TRBD1 matching over 9 bases. The sequence derives from a human donor with melanoma. The sequences come from effector memory CD8+ T cells from blood, collected from a patient treated with checkpoint blockade. The CDR3 region is CASSPYWGTGTGKNEKLFF. The CDR3, as DNA: TGTGCCAGTAGCCCATATTGGGGGACCGGGACAGGGAAGAATGAAAAACTGTTTTTT.